This T cell receptor (beta chain) derives from a study of Ad26.COV2.S vaccination and SARS-CoV-2 variants. V was clipped by 0 bases and J by 1 base, with 7 bases between them. Germline CDR1 reads SGHKS; CDR2 reads YYEKEE (reference sequence). There are 14 residues in the CDR3. Only in-frame clones appear in the TCRdb table, and some are missing; sequencing was by immunoSEQ multiplex PCR. The sample holds approximately 300,000 clones; about 82% are singletons and the top ten take around 2.2%. Documented treatment: some 20 received Ad26.COV2.S at low or high dose, single or two shots; about five received placebo; per-sample allocation not given. Specimens were obtained on day 63 following the first vaccine or placebo injection.

The clonotype originates from a person aged 18 to 65 who received the Ad26.COV2.S COVID-19 vaccine or a placebo. Sequencing used peripheral blood, obtained in a trial of Ad26.COV2.S vaccine versus placebo. The rearrangement links TRBV5-5 to TRBJ1-2; D unclear. Here the CDR3 reads CASSLAPGNYGYTF. CDR3 bases: TGTGCCAGCAGCTTGGCCCCGGGTAACTATGGCTACACCTTC.